This T cell receptor (beta chain) was profiled in a study of cytomegalovirus exposure and HLA in healthy donors. With regard to this clone: Its antigen is undetermined.

Study-level results: Generally TCR sequences proved uncommon, though certain public TCRs appeared in numerous donors. CMV serostatus was the only immune exposure information that was available. The listing of 150 to 200 TCR beta chains classed them as cytomegalovirus-associated.

It was with 60 Vbeta and 13 Jbeta primers that the PCR ran. Generated by immunoSEQ multiplex PCR, the TCRdb table keeps only in-frame clones and is missing some. The sample comprises 90,000 to 110,000 clones, nearly 70% of which are singletons, and around 5.4% rests with the top ten. Whereas donors were nominally healthy upon sampling, unrecorded immune exposures were probable. The CDR3 is 14 residues long. Trimming cost V 4 bases and J 2 bases, with 6 bases left between them. From germline, CDR1 is SGHTA and CDR2 FQGNSA. The chain uses TRBV7-2 and TRBJ2-6; no clear D. This receptor was identified in a woman in her seventies in good health and CMV-seropositive. Specimen: PBMCs. The CDR3 region is CASSSHTGANVLTF. The CDR3 nucleotides read TGTGCCAGCAGCTCCCACACTGGGGCCAACGTCCTGACTTTC.